This is a list of T cell receptor beta chains from one sample in a study of identical twins. A single record per CDR3 protein comes from TCRdb applying MiXCR to the 5' RACE reads. The repertoire consists of around 510,000 distinct CDR3 sequences, with roughly an eighth occurring once and the leading ten covering about 0.94%. These data were likewise used in another study, on yellow fever vaccine responses in identical twins.

Sequencing was performed on CD4+ T cells sorted from blood. All receptors come from a woman aged 18-29 years in good health. CDR3s include the opening cysteine and the closing phenylalanine or tryptophan. Fields, in order: CDR3 DNA, CDR3 protein, V gene, J gene, clone size, D gene. A D gene is named only where the DNA matches it firmly. Some rows mark clone size as missing; the rest say once, few, many or name a class of expanded clone.

DNA: TGCAGCGCCTCCAGGGATCAAGAGACCCAGTACTTC
CDR3: CSASRDQETQYF
V: TRBV29-1
J: TRBJ2-5
size: many
D: NA

DNA: TGCAGTGCTAGAGCAGGGACAGGGGGTTTGAATTCACCCCTCCACTTT
CDR3: CSARAGTGGLNSPLHF
V: TRBV20-1
J: TRBJ1-6
size: NA
D: TRBD1

DNA: TGTGCCAGCAGCAACGGGACTGTCTCCTACAATGAGCAGTTCTTC
CDR3: CASSNGTVSYNEQFF
V: TRBV21-1
J: TRBJ2-1
size: NA
D: NA

DNA: TGCAGTGCGCAATCCGGGACAGGGGGCTATGAGCAGTTCTTC
CDR3: CSAQSGTGGYEQFF
V: TRBV20-1
J: TRBJ2-1
size: NA
D: TRBD1

DNA: TGTGCCAGCAGTTTACGAAGGCAGGCGAACACTGAAGCTTTCTTT
CDR3: CASSLRRQANTEAFF
V: TRBV28
J: TRBJ1-1
size: NA
D: NA

DNA: TGTGCCAGCAGCCAAGCCAGCGTGTGGGCAGATACGCAGTATTTT
CDR3: CASSQASVWADTQYF
V: TRBV7-8
J: TRBJ2-3
size: NA
D: NA

DNA: TGCGCCAGCAGCTTTCAACAGGGAGACGAGCAGTACTTC
CDR3: CASSFQQGDEQYF
V: TRBV5-1
J: TRBJ2-7
size: NA
D: NA

DNA: TGTGCCAGCTCACCTGACCTGTTAACCTACAATGAGCAGTTCTTC
CDR3: CASSPDLLTYNEQFF
V: TRBV18
J: TRBJ2-1
size: few
D: NA

DNA: TGTGCCATCAGTGTGGAGAATGAAAAACTGTTTTTT
CDR3: CAISVENEKLFF
V: TRBV10-3
J: TRBJ1-4
size: NA
D: NA

DNA: TGTGCCAGCAGCACTGCCGGATCTGGCGAGCAGTACTTC
CDR3: CASSTAGSGEQYF
V: TRBV9
J: TRBJ2-7
size: few
D: NA

DNA: TGCAGTGCTCCCCGGGACAGGTCCTACAATGAGCAGTTCTTC
CDR3: CSAPRDRSYNEQFF
V: TRBV20-1
J: TRBJ2-1
size: few
D: TRBD1

DNA: TGTGCCAGCAGCCCACGACAGGGAACCCATTTCAATGAGCAGTTCTTC
CDR3: CASSPRQGTHFNEQFF
V: TRBV14
J: TRBJ2-1
size: NA
D: TRBD1

DNA: TGTGCCATCAGTGATGAGCGGGGGGCTATATTT
CDR3: CAISDERGAIF
V: TRBV10-3
J: TRBJ2-3
size: many
D: TRBD2

DNA: TGCGCCAGCAGTCCCGGAGTTCGGGGGCTTGAGACCCAGTACTTC
CDR3: CASSPGVRGLETQYF
V: TRBV10-1
J: TRBJ2-5
size: few
D: NA

DNA: TGCGCCAGCAGCTTCAATTCGGGACAGCCCCCCTACGAGCAGTACTTC
CDR3: CASSFNSGQPPYEQYF
V: TRBV5-1
J: TRBJ2-7
size: few
D: TRBD1

DNA: TGCAGTGCTGCGCAGGACAGGCGCACTGAAGCTTTCTTT
CDR3: CSAAQDRRTEAFF
V: TRBV20-1
J: TRBJ1-1
size: NA
D: TRBD1

DNA: TGTGCCAGCAGGCCGGACAGGATCAATGGCTACACCTTC
CDR3: CASRPDRINGYTF
V: TRBV3-1
J: TRBJ1-2
size: many
D: TRBD1

DNA: TGTGCCAGCAGCTTAGCGCGCAGTTTCAATGAGCAGTTCTTC
CDR3: CASSLARSFNEQFF
V: TRBV7-2
J: TRBJ2-1
size: few
D: NA

DNA: TGTGCCAGCAGCCACTCGAGCCGCAACTCCTACGAGCAGTACTTC
CDR3: CASSHSSRNSYEQYF
V: TRBV27
J: TRBJ2-7
size: few
D: NA

DNA: TGTGCCAGCCGGGACGGAGATACGCAGTATTTT
CDR3: CASRDGDTQYF
V: TRBV5-5
J: TRBJ2-3
size: NA
D: NA

DNA: TGTGCCAGCAGCTCCTTTCGGGAGTTCCCCGAGCAGTACTTC
CDR3: CASSSFREFPEQYF
V: TRBV13
J: TRBJ2-7
size: NA
D: NA

DNA: TGTGCCAGCAGTTACCCCCTACACTTC
CDR3: CASSYPLHF
V: TRBV6-2/TRBV6-3
J: TRBJ2-5
size: NA
D: NA

DNA: TGTGCCACCAGGAGGGGACTAGCGGGGGGGCCACACGAGCAGTACTTC
CDR3: CATRRGLAGGPHEQYF
V: TRBV24-1
J: TRBJ2-7
size: NA
D: TRBD2

DNA: TGTGCCAGCAGTATAGGACAGGGCCGTCTCTCTGGGGCCAACGTCCTGACTTTC
CDR3: CASSIGQGRLSGANVLTF
V: TRBV28
J: TRBJ2-6
size: NA
D: TRBD1

DNA: TGTGCCAGCAGCGGGACAGGGATTCGGGTGAGTGAGCAGTTCTTC
CDR3: CASSGTGIRVSEQFF
V: TRBV7-2
J: TRBJ2-1
size: few
D: TRBD1

DNA: TGCAGTGCTAGCCCGGACTCCGCAACTTGGGGGACAGATACGCAGTATTTT
CDR3: CSASPDSATWGTDTQYF
V: TRBV20-1
J: TRBJ2-3
size: NA
D: NA

DNA: TGCGCCAGCAGCCAAGAGGGACAGAGTAACACAGATACGCAGTATTTT
CDR3: CASSQEGQSNTDTQYF
V: TRBV4-3
J: TRBJ2-3
size: few
D: TRBD1

DNA: TGTGCCAGCACGAGGGACAGGGGGCTTTACAATGAGCAGTTCTTC
CDR3: CASTRDRGLYNEQFF
V: TRBV28
J: TRBJ2-1
size: NA
D: TRBD1

DNA: TGTGCCAGCAGCCCTGGACTCTCCTGGGGTACGCAGTATTTT
CDR3: CASSPGLSWGTQYF
V: TRBV12-3/TRBV12-4
J: TRBJ2-3
size: NA
D: NA

DNA: TGTGCCAGCACCCGGGAGGGCCTATTCTACGAGCAGTACTTC
CDR3: CASTREGLFYEQYF
V: TRBV3-1
J: TRBJ2-7
size: few
D: TRBD2

DNA: TGTGCCATCAGTGAGGGCGGGGAGCTGTTTTTT
CDR3: CAISEGGELFF
V: TRBV10-3
J: TRBJ2-2
size: NA
D: NA

DNA: TGCAGTGCTAGCGTGACTGTGCTCCCTTCGGATACGCAGTATTTT
CDR3: CSASVTVLPSDTQYF
V: TRBV20-1
J: TRBJ2-3
size: NA
D: NA

DNA: TGTGCCAGCAGCTTAACAGTTGGGTCCGAGCAGTACTTC
CDR3: CASSLTVGSEQYF
V: TRBV7-3
J: TRBJ2-7
size: few
D: NA

DNA: TGCGCCAGCAGCTCAAGTACAGGTCGGTTCACAGATACGCAGTATTTT
CDR3: CASSSSTGRFTDTQYF
V: TRBV5-1
J: TRBJ2-3
size: many
D: NA

DNA: TGCGCCAGCAGCCACGGCCCCGACAGCTACGAGCAGTACTTC
CDR3: CASSHGPDSYEQYF
V: TRBV5-1
J: TRBJ2-7
size: few
D: NA

DNA: TGTGCCAGCAGCCAAGAATCGCGTACAGACTATGGCTACACCTTC
CDR3: CASSQESRTDYGYTF
V: TRBV4-2
J: TRBJ1-2
size: NA
D: NA

DNA: TGCAGTGCCGAACCGGACCTCTACAATGAGCAGTTCTTC
CDR3: CSAEPDLYNEQFF
V: TRBV20-1
J: TRBJ2-1
size: few
D: NA

DNA: TGTGCCAGCAGCCCTACAGGGGATGAAGGCTACACCTTC
CDR3: CASSPTGDEGYTF
V: TRBV3-1
J: TRBJ1-2
size: NA
D: TRBD1

DNA: TGTGCCAGCAGTAAATCCGGGACAGGGTTTAAGGACGTTAACTTC
CDR3: CASSKSGTGFKDVNF
V: TRBV16
J: TRBJ2-5
size: NA
D: TRBD1

DNA: TGCAGCGCGTGGGACGGCGCGGGGGTGCAGTACTTC
CDR3: CSAWDGAGVQYF
V: TRBV29-1
J: TRBJ2-7
size: many
D: TRBD2

DNA: TGTGCCAGCAGATCTGACCTATCACTGGGGACCCAGTACTTC
CDR3: CASRSDLSLGTQYF
V: TRBV7-2
J: TRBJ2-5
size: NA
D: NA

DNA: TGTGCCAGCAGCTTCCCCGGGGCTAGCGGGAGGGCTCCTGTGAGCTCCTACAATGAGCAGTTCTTC
CDR3: CASSFPGASGRAPVSSYNEQFF
V: TRBV21-1
J: TRBJ2-1
size: few
D: NA

DNA: TGCGCCAGCAGCCAAGTATCCGGGGGCTCCTACAATGAGCAGTTCTTC
CDR3: CASSQVSGGSYNEQFF
V: TRBV4-1
J: TRBJ2-1
size: NA
D: NA

DNA: TGTGCCAGCAGCCCACCGAAGACCTACGAGCAGTACTTC
CDR3: CASSPPKTYEQYF
V: TRBV11-2
J: TRBJ2-7
size: few
D: NA

DNA: TGCAGTGCTACAAGGGTAGTGGCGGGAGGGGGCGATGAGCAGTTCTTC
CDR3: CSATRVVAGGGDEQFF
V: TRBV20-1
J: TRBJ2-1
size: many
D: TRBD2

DNA: TGTGCCAGCAGTTACGGGGGGAGTGTTTCTAGCGGGGGGTTCTACGAGCAGTACTTC
CDR3: CASSYGGSVSSGGFYEQYF
V: TRBV6-5
J: TRBJ2-7
size: NA
D: TRBD2